A selection of T cell receptor beta chains follows, all from one sample in a study of technical replicates of blood from a few donors. Clones were sequenced by immunoSEQ multiplex PCR, and TCRdb holds only the in-frame ones, with some missing. This sample has under 100,000 clones, with roughly 93% found just once. Sequencing used T cells isolated from PBMCs. These receptors were obtained from a human donor in good health. CDR3s include the opening cysteine and the closing phenylalanine or tryptophan. Each record gives: D gene, V gene, clone size, J gene, CDR3 protein, CDR3 DNA. D genes are given only for firm matches. Size is omitted from some rows. Given values are once, few, many or a class for expanded clones.

TRBD1	TRBV10-3	.	TRBJ2-1	CAISERQGNYNEQFF	TGTGCCATCAGTGAGCGACAGGGGAATTACAATGAGCAGTTCTTC
.	TRBV5-6	.	TRBJ2-7	CASSSRRRMDYEQYF	TGTGCCAGCAGCTCGAGACGGCGGATGGACTACGAGCAGTACTTC
.	TRBV7-2	.	TRBJ1-2	CASSFYRDYGGYTF	TGTGCCAGCAGCTTTTACAGGGATTATGGTGGCTACACCTTC
.	TRBV7-6	.	TRBJ2-7	CASSLVEVSYEQYF	TGTGCCAGCAGCTTAGTCGAGGTCTCCTACGAGCAGTACTTC
.	TRBV27	.	TRBJ1-5	CASSKNRVRNQPQHF	TGTGCCAGCAGTAAGAACAGGGTGCGTAATCAGCCCCAGCATTTT
.	TRBV30	.	TRBJ1-5	CAWSVFFSREPQHF	TGTGCCTGGAGTGTATTTTTCTCGAGGGAGCCCCAGCATTTT
.	TRBV11-2	.	TRBJ1-2	CASSLGVVGRSYGYTF	TGTGCCAGCAGCTTAGGAGTGGTAGGCAGGTCCTATGGCTACACCTTC
.	TRBV7-9	few	TRBJ1-1	CASTRGGERETEAFF	TGTGCCAGCACCAGAGGGGGGGAGAGAGAGACTGAAGCTTTCTTT
.	TRBV2	.	TRBJ2-6	CASSRRGGAGANVLTF	TGTGCCAGCAGCCGAAGAGGAGGCGCTGGGGCCAACGTCCTGACTTTC
.	TRBV5-1	.	TRBJ2-3	CASSLTHTDTQYF	TGCGCCAGCAGCTTGACTCACACAGATACGCAGTATTTT
TRBD1	TRBV5-4	.	TRBJ1-2	CASSRPSGQGLYGYTF	TGTGCCAGCAGCCGACCATCGGGACAGGGGCTTTATGGCTACACCTTC
.	TRBV27	.	TRBJ1-2	CASSSRDNLNYGYTF	TGTGCCAGCAGTTCCCGGGACAACCTTAACTATGGCTACACCTTC
.	TRBV2	.	TRBJ1-5	CASSGEGRQPQHF	TGTGCCAGCAGTGGAGAGGGAAGGCAGCCCCAGCATTTT
TRBD1	TRBV27	.	TRBJ2-7	CASSFRTGVLYEQYF	TGTGCCAGCAGTTTTCGAACAGGGGTGCTCTACGAGCAGTACTTC
.	TRBV5-1	.	TRBJ2-7	CASSWQDSYEQYF	TGCGCCAGCAGCTGGCAGGACTCCTACGAGCAGTACTTC
TRBD1	TRBV7-9	.	TRBJ1-1	CASSLLSGGEAFF	TGTGCCAGCAGCTTACTCTCAGGGGGTGAAGCTTTCTTT
.	TRBV4-1	.	TRBJ2-7	CASSQVWALSYEQYF	TGCGCCAGCAGCCAAGTATGGGCACTGAGCTACGAGCAGTACTTC
.	TRBV9	.	TRBJ1-1	CASSVGGGTAEAFF	TGTGCCAGCAGCGTAGGGGGCGGGACGGCTGAAGCTTTCTTT
TRBD1	TRBV7-9	.	TRBJ1-5	CASSLGQGARVQPQHF	TGTGCCAGCAGCTTGGGGCAGGGGGCAAGGGTTCAGCCCCAGCATTTT
.	TRBV7-2	.	TRBJ2-1	CASSFHWENEQFF	TGTGCCAGCAGCTTTCATTGGGAGAATGAGCAGTTCTTC
.	TRBV6-5	.	TRBJ1-5	CASSSSTDRLNQPQHF	.
.	TRBV28	.	TRBJ2-7	CASRYRDYEQYF	TGTGCCAGCAGGTACAGGGACTACGAGCAGTACTTC
.	TRBV4-2	.	TRBJ2-7	CASSRKGAYEQYF	TGTGCCAGCAGCCGTAAAGGGGCCTACGAGCAGTACTTC
.	TRBV28	.	TRBJ1-2	CASSLFAGINYGYTF	TGTGCCAGCAGTTTATTCGCGGGCATTAACTATGGCTACACCTTC
.	TRBV2	once	TRBJ1-2	CATTVPGLYGYTF	TGTGCCACCACGGTCCCGGGACTTTATGGCTACACCTTC
.	TRBV18	once	TRBJ1-4	CASSPYTPGGNGEKLFF	TGTGCCAGCTCACCTTACACCCCGGGCGGGAACGGGGAAAAACTGTTTTTT
.	TRBV11-2	.	TRBJ1-5	CASSSGGQPQHF	TGTGCCAGCAGCAGCGGAGGACAGCCCCAGCATTTT
TRBD2	TRBV15	.	TRBJ2-5	CATSRDSGGAETQYF	TGTGCCACCAGCAGAGATAGCGGGGGGGCCGAGACCCAGTACTTC
.	TRBV18	once	TRBJ2-1	CASSPGWSEQFF	TGTGCCAGCTCACCCGGGTGGAGTGAGCAGTTCTTC
.	TRBV11-3	.	TRBJ2-1	CASSYPTDNNEQFF	TGTGCCAGCAGCTATCCGACAGATAACAATGAGCAGTTCTTC
.	TRBV23-1	.	TRBJ2-7	CASSQLFGRKLYEQYF	TGCGCCAGCAGTCAACTATTCGGGAGAAAGCTCTACGAGCAGTACTTC
TRBD2	TRBV4-1	few	TRBJ2-1	CASSQPKLGSGFTDEQFF	TGCGCCAGCAGCCAACCCAAACTGGGTAGCGGGTTTACTGATGAGCAGTTCTTC
.	TRBV27	.	TRBJ1-6	CASRQQGASYNSPLHF	TGTGCCAGCAGGCAACAGGGTGCCTCCTATAATTCACCCCTCCACTTT
.	TRBV5-1	.	TRBJ1-3	CASSLELEGGENSGNTIYF	TGCGCCAGCAGCTTGGAGCTCGAGGGCGGCGAGAACTCTGGAAACACCATATATTTT
.	TRBV9	.	TRBJ2-1	CASSSPRGEGYEQFF	TGTGCCAGCAGCTCACCGCGGGGCGAGGGTTATGAGCAGTTCTTC
.	TRBV7-2	.	TRBJ1-2	CASYHAGEGPDNYGYTF	TGTGCCAGCTACCACGCAGGGGAAGGGCCGGATAACTATGGCTACACCTTC
.	TRBV29-1	.	TRBJ2-7	CSAAGDHYEQYF	TGCAGCGCTGCAGGGGACCACTACGAGCAGTACTTC
TRBD2	TRBV5-1	.	TRBJ2-1	CASSPSATSESSYNEQFF	TGCGCCAGCAGCCCCTCGGCGACTAGCGAGAGCTCCTACAATGAGCAGTTCTTC
TRBD2	TRBV29-1	.	TRBJ2-1	CSKRASGNEQFF	TGCAGCAAACGCGCTAGCGGCAATGAGCAGTTCTTC
TRBD1	TRBV10-2	.	TRBJ1-6	CASRGGRGQLNSPLHF	TGCGCCAGCCGTGGTGGCAGGGGGCAGTTGAACTCACCCCTCCACTTT
.	TRBV7-9	.	TRBJ2-3	CASSRPGTIKGPDTQYF	TGTGCCAGCAGCCGGCCGGGAACTATTAAGGGCCCAGATACGCAGTATTTT
TRBD2	TRBV18	.	TRBJ2-1	CASSPGAGPSYNEQFF	TGTGCCAGCTCACCGGGAGCGGGGCCTTCCTACAATGAGCAGTTCTTC
TRBD2	TRBV5-1	.	TRBJ2-1	CASGLRGSSYNEQFF	TGCGCCAGCGGCCTCCGCGGGAGCTCCTACAATGAGCAGTTCTTC
.	TRBV21-1	.	TRBJ1-5	CASGAGGQPQHF	TGTGCCAGCGGAGCAGGAGGGCAGCCCCAGCATTTT
.	TRBV5-6	.	TRBJ1-2	CASSLAPQDYGYTF	TGTGCCAGCAGCTTGGCACCCCAGGACTATGGCTACACCTTC
.	TRBV7-2	.	TRBJ2-5	CASSLALRGGIKRGSGQETQYF	TGTGCCAGCAGCTTAGCGCTTCGTGGGGGTATTAAGAGGGGGAGCGGACAAGAGACCCAGTACTTC
.	TRBV29-1	.	TRBJ2-7	CSVLAPYEQYF	TGCAGCGTCCTAGCACCCTACGAGCAGTACTTC
TRBD1	TRBV7-6	.	TRBJ2-1	CASSVRGLNEQFF	TGTGCCAGCAGCGTTAGGGGGCTGAATGAGCAGTTCTTC
.	TRBV10-3	.	TRBJ1-1	CAISLTVMNTEAFF	TGTGCCATCAGTTTGACAGTCATGAACACTGAAGCTTTCTTT
TRBD1	TRBV7-8	.	TRBJ1-6	CASSRGTGRNSPLHF	TGTGCCAGCAGCCGAGGGACAGGGCGCAATTCACCCCTCCACTTT
.	TRBV6-5	.	TRBJ2-2	CASSQGMNTGELFF	TGTGCCAGCAGCCAGGGGATGAACACCGGGGAGCTGTTTTTT
.	TRBV11-3	.	TRBJ1-1	CASRDSPRNTEAFF	TGTGCCAGCAGAGATTCACCTAGGAACACTGAAGCTTTCTTT
.	TRBV4-2	.	TRBJ2-3	CASSQGPRYRGDTQYF	TGTGCCAGCAGCCAAGGTCCAAGATATCGTGGCGATACGCAGTATTTT
.	TRBV7-3	.	TRBJ1-1	CASSLGRTTEAFF	TGTGCCAGCAGCTTGGGCAGGACAACTGAAGCTTTCTTT